The rows below give T cell receptor beta chains drawn from one sample of a study of T-cell reconstitution after alpha-beta-depleted transplantation in children. MiXCR was run by TCRdb on the PCR reads, yielding one entry per CDR3 protein. The data hold 250,000 to 400,000 distinct CDR3 sequences, with approximately 23% observed a single time. The sequencing used PBMCs, mostly from graft donor cells, collected 180 days after TCRalphabeta/CD19-depleted stem cell transplant. The receptors originated from a male patient younger than 18 who had a stem cell transplant for acute lymphoblastic leukemia, so the T cells may come from the graft donor. The CDR3 runs from the conserved cysteine through the conserved F or W. The D gene is left open where the match is weak. Rows may omit the clone size; those that give it use once, few, many or a size class.

. | TRBD2 | TRBJ2-5 | TRBV19 | CASSILGQFLAGGGETQYF | TGTGCCAGTAGTATACTGGGTCAGTTTCTAGCGGGAGGAGGGGAGACCCAGTACTTC
few | TRBD1 | TRBJ2-1 | TRBV24-1 | CATSENDRGSYNEQFF | TGTGCCACCAGTGAAAACGACAGGGGTTCCTACAATGAGCAGTTCTTC
few | . | TRBJ1-5 | TRBV4-1 | CASSQGSGLSNQPQHF | TGCGCCAGCAGCCAAGGCTCGGGGTTAAGCAATCAGCCCCAGCATTTT
few | . | TRBJ2-3 | TRBV11-2 | CASSARSADTQYF | TGTGCCAGCAGCGCCAGGTCGGCGGATACGCAGTATTTT
many | TRBD2 | TRBJ2-1 | TRBV29-1 | CSVVPGLAGYNEQFF | TGCAGCGTTGTACCCGGACTAGCGGGTTACAATGAGCAGTTCTTC
few | TRBD1 | TRBJ2-1 | TRBV5-1 | CASSKGQGSTYNEQFF | TGCGCCAGCAGCAAAGGACAGGGTTCCACCTACAATGAGCAGTTCTTC
few | TRBD1 | TRBJ1-5 | TRBV27 | CASSNLPAGGPNQPQHF | TGTGCCAGCAGTAACTTACCCGCAGGGGGTCCCAATCAGCCCCAGCATTTT
few | . | TRBJ2-3 | TRBV3-1 | CASSQRWERDTQYF | TGTGCCAGCAGCCAAAGGTGGGAGCGAGATACGCAGTATTTT
many | . | TRBJ2-7 | TRBV12-3/TRBV12-4 | CASSFRAKGSVYEQYF | TGTGCCAGCAGTTTCCGGGCAAAAGGATCCGTATACGAGCAGTACTTC
many | . | TRBJ1-1 | TRBV5-1 | CASSLGQMNTEAFF | TGCGCCAGCAGCTTGGGGCAGATGAACACTGAAGCTTTCTTT
. | TRBD2 | TRBJ2-7 | TRBV18 | CASSPPGLLTYEQYF | TGTGCCAGCTCACCACCGGGACTACTAACCTACGAGCAGTACTTC
. | . | TRBJ2-4 | TRBV27 | CASRKTFDSHTAKNIQYF | TGTGCCAGTAGGAAGACTTTTGACAGTCATACGGCCAAAAACATTCAGTACTTC
. | . | TRBJ1-1 | TRBV5-6 | CASSGGQMAFF | TGTGCCAGCAGCGGAGGACAGATGGCTTTCTTT
few | TRBD2 | TRBJ2-7 | TRBV7-6 | CASSLAGSGSLNEQYF | TGTGCCAGCAGCTTAGCGGGGAGCGGGAGTCTGAACGAGCAGTACTTC
few | . | TRBJ2-7 | TRBV7-9 | CASSKDRGFTYEQYF | TGTGCCAGCAGTAAAGACCGGGGCTTCACCTACGAGCAGTACTTC
few | TRBD1 | TRBJ2-4 | TRBV7-3 | CASSSGTGGRNIQYF | TGTGCCAGCAGCTCCGGGACAGGGGGCCGAAACATTCAGTACTTC
. | . | TRBJ2-5 | TRBV6-6 | CASRVEGETQYF | TGTGCCAGCAGAGTAGAGGGTGAGACCCAGTACTTC
. | . | TRBJ2-2 | TRBV7-9 | CASSSEGMVVGELFF | TGTGCCAGCAGCTCGGAGGGGATGGTTGTCGGGGAGCTGTTTTTT
. | . | TRBJ2-3 | TRBV5-1 | CASRWGGTDTQYF | TGCGCCAGCAGGTGGGGGGGCACAGATACGCAGTATTTT
. | . | TRBJ2-1 | TRBV28 | CASSRWEIDEQFF | TGTGCCAGCAGTCGTTGGGAGATCGATGAGCAGTTCTTC
few | . | TRBJ1-2 | TRBV10-1 | CASSLRPRRDGYTF | TGCGCCAGCAGTCTGCGCCCGAGAAGGGATGGCTACACCTTC
few | TRBD2 | TRBJ2-7 | TRBV10-3 | CAISPLAGGRGDYEQYF | TGTGCCATCAGTCCCCTAGCGGGAGGACGCGGGGACTACGAGCAGTACTTC
few | TRBD1 | TRBJ2-5 | TRBV6-5 | CASSWGQLQETQYF | TGTGCCAGCAGTTGGGGACAGCTCCAAGAGACCCAGTACTTC
many | TRBD2 | TRBJ2-1 | TRBV6-5 | CASRLAGVSYNEQFF | TGTGCCAGCAGACTAGCGGGAGTCTCCTACAATGAGCAGTTCTTC
few | TRBD2 | TRBJ2-1 | TRBV6-1 | CASIGLAGSRSEQFF | TGTGCCAGCATCGGGCTAGCGGGATCCCGGAGCGAGCAGTTCTTC
. | . | TRBJ2-1 | TRBV2 | CASLVTGPKGNEQFF | TGTGCCAGCCTAGTTACGGGGCCCAAGGGCAATGAGCAGTTCTTC
. | TRBD1 | TRBJ1-1 | TRBV5-1 | CASIPGQGAFMNTEAFF | TGCGCCAGCATCCCGGGACAGGGGGCCTTTATGAACACTGAAGCTTTCTTT
. | TRBD1 | TRBJ1-1 | TRBV19 | CASSMQQGVSTEAFF | TGTGCCAGTAGTATGCAACAGGGGGTTAGCACTGAAGCTTTCTTT
few | TRBD1 | TRBJ2-6 | TRBV12-3/TRBV12-4 | CASRKTGFSSGANVLTF | TGTGCCAGCAGGAAGACAGGGTTTAGCTCTGGGGCCAACGTCCTGACTTTC
few | . | TRBJ2-1 | TRBV11-2 | CASSHPGTGSYNEQFF | TGTGCCAGCAGCCACCCCGGAACAGGGAGCTACAATGAGCAGTTCTTC
. | . | TRBJ1-3 | TRBV29-1 | CSVAPRLSGNTIYF | TGCAGCGTTGCCCCCCGGCTCTCTGGAAACACCATATATTTT
. | TRBD2 | TRBJ2-7 | TRBV10-3 | CAISLAGGYEQYF | TGTGCCATCAGTTTAGCGGGAGGATACGAGCAGTACTTC
. | TRBD2 | TRBJ2-3 | TRBV24-1 | CATSDLVPTSGSPDTQYF | TGTGCCACCAGTGATTTGGTCCCGACTAGCGGGAGCCCAGATACGCAGTATTTT
few | . | TRBJ2-7 | TRBV9 | CASSPNGGISYEQYF | TGTGCCAGCAGCCCCAATGGGGGTATTTCCTACGAGCAGTACTTC
. | TRBD1 | TRBJ2-2 | TRBV24-1 | CATSDPLGTENRELFF | TGTGCCACCAGTGACCCCCTCGGGACAGAAAACAGGGAGCTGTTTTTT
few | TRBD2 | TRBJ2-5 | TRBV5-1 | CASSLVAGIQETQYF | TGCGCCAGCAGCTTGGTAGCGGGGATCCAAGAGACCCAGTACTTC
. | . | TRBJ1-3 | TRBV5-1 | CASSYDTSGNTIYF | TGCGCCAGCAGCTATGACACCTCTGGAAACACCATATATTTT
. | TRBD2 | TRBJ2-3 | TRBV5-1 | CASSKLAGAGDTQYF | TGCGCCAGCAGCAAACTAGCGGGAGCAGGAGATACGCAGTATTTT
once | TRBD1 | TRBJ2-7 | TRBV5-1 | CASSFQGQGTGEQYF | TGCGCCAGCAGCTTTCAAGGACAGGGCACGGGGGAGCAGTACTTC
once | . | TRBJ2-1 | TRBV29-1 | CSVDAGHPIYNEQFF | TGCAGCGTTGATGCGGGACATCCGATCTACAATGAGCAGTTCTTC
. | . | TRBJ2-4 | TRBV27 | CASKGKGGKNIQYF | TGTGCCAGCAAGGGTAAGGGAGGCAAAAACATTCAGTACTTC